Each of the 20 T cell receptor beta chains below was sequenced from the same sample in a study of CD8 T cells in Susac syndrome. Reverse transcription used roughly 0.5 to 1 ug RNA and random hexamers. MiXCR, run by TCRdb on the immunoSEQ multiplex PCR reads, gives a single entry per CDR3 protein. This sample has some 180,000 distinct CDR3 sequences, with over 85% found just once. What was sequenced was CD4+ T cells from PBMCs. The receptors shown here come from a human donor in good health.

This clonotype was seen just once. A read error may produce the germline difference seen at one junction end. The chain links TRBV7-7 to TRBJ2-1; maybe TRBD2 (5 bases). The V gene's germline CDR1 is SSHAT and CDR2 FNYEAQ (reference sequence). The CDR3 consists of 12 residues. The CDR3 DNA reads TGTGCTAGCAGCCCCCGCCGGGGTGAGCAGTTCTTC. Encoded protein: CASSPRRGEQFF.

The J gene is TRBJ1-1, the V gene TRBV7-2; 7 bases match TRBD1. V shed 4 bases and J 4 bases; nucleotides not matched to a gene: 6. Germline values: CDR1 SGHTA, CDR2 FQGNSA. CDR3 length equals 14 residues. The CDR3 DNA is TGTGCCAGCAGCTCCGACAGGGTGGTCACTGAAGCTTTCTTT. Amino acid sequence: CASSSDRVVTEAFF.

The chain combines TRBV18 with TRBJ2-1; 8 bases align to TRBD1. Germline V gene lookup returns CDR1 KGHSH and CDR2 LQKENI. The CDR3 is 15 residues long. The ends lost 5 bases at V and 6 bases at J; junction bases unmatched: 9. This CDR3 is CASSTADRAGNEQFF. DNA for the CDR3: TGTGCCAGCTCAACAGCGGACAGGGCAGGCAATGAGCAGTTCTTC.

This rearrangement joins TRBV7-3 to TRBJ1-2, with D perhaps matching TRBD1 (5 bases). The V end was cut by 5 bases, the J end by 4 bases, with 14 bases between. The CDR3 runs to 14 residues. Per the germline V gene, CDR1 is SGHTA and CDR2 is FQGTGA. CDR3 sequence reads: CASSPDRATYGYTF. In DNA, the CDR3 is TGTGCCAGCAGCCCTGACAGAGCGACCTATGGCTACACCTTC.

This rearrangement joins TRBV29-1 to TRBJ1-5, with 10 bases fitting TRBD1. V was clipped by 5 bases and J by 5 bases; unmatched bases: 3. This CDR3 is 13 amino acids long. Germline assignment: CDR1 SQVTM and CDR2 ANQGSEA. This CDR3 is CSVTGTGDQPQHF. DNA of the CDR3: TGCAGCGTTACCGGGACAGGGGATCAGCCCCAGCATTTT.

The chain links TRBV19 to TRBJ2-1; no definite D call. V was cut by 3 bases and J by 8 bases, with 8 bases left in between. Germline loops: CDR1 LNHDA, CDR2 SQIVND (reference sequence). The CDR3 spans 12 residues. CDR3 sequence reads: CASSIFPHEQFF. Here the CDR3 DNA reads TGTGCCAGTAGTATTTTCCCCCATGAGCAGTTCTTC.

The chain has TRBV27 and TRBJ2-5; D remains unclear. Germline-derived CDR1 and CDR2 are MNHEY and SMNVEV (reference sequence). The ends were cut back, 4 bases at V and 3 bases at J, with 3 bases in the middle. The CDR3 extends over 11 amino acids. The CDR3 sequence: CASSYEETQYF. The CDR3 DNA follows: TGTGCCAGCAGTTATGAAGAGACCCAGTACTTC.

The chain carries TRBV20-1 and TRBJ2-1, with 16 positions matching TRBD2. CDR3 length equals 13 residues. Germline V gene lookup returns CDR1 DFQATT and CDR2 SNEGSKA (reference sequence). The J segment lost 8 bases and the V segment lost 5 bases, leaving 0 bases of the junction unmatched. CDR3 DNA: TGCAGTGCTGGGACTAGCGGGAGGGATGAGCAGTTCTTC. It specifies CSAGTSGRDEQFF.

This chain connects TRBV23-1 to TRBJ2-7; D call uncertain. TRBV23-1 is designated an ORF whose function remains uncertain. The CDR3 runs 12 residues. V gave up 5 bases and J gave up 6 bases, with 11 bases separating them. CDR3 region: CASSELFGEQYF. For the CDR3, the DNA is TGCGCCAGCAGTGAGCTGTTCGGCGAGCAGTACTTC.

The chain couples TRBV7-9 to TRBJ2-1; no firm D call. CDR1 and CDR2 from the germline V gene are SEHNR and FQNEAQ (reference sequence). The V gene lost 2 bases and the J gene lost 10 bases, with 9 bases spanning the gap. The CDR3 runs 12 residues. The CDR3 DNA is TGTGCCAGCAGCTTATTCGAATTCGAGCAGTTCTTC. This encodes CASSLFEFEQFF.

The chain joins TRBV30 to TRBJ2-1, with 11 bases fitting TRBD2. Germline trimming cut 6 bases from V and 3 bases from J; bases unmatched to any gene: 4. This CDR3 has 14 residues. The V gene's germline CDR1 is GTSNPN and CDR2 SVGIG (reference sequence). Here the CDR3 DNA reads TGTGCCTGTGATAGCGGGAGGGTCTACAATGAGCAGTTCTTC. It translates to CACDSGRVYNEQFF.

V and J are TRBV12-3 or TRBV12-4 and TRBJ1-5; no clear D gene. V dropped 3 bases and J dropped 5 bases, with 8 bases sitting between them. CDR3 size: 13 residues. The CDR3 DNA is TGTGCCAGCAGTTTGCGATTCGATCAGCCCCAGCATTTT. This encodes CASSLRFDQPQHF.

Here the CDR3 DNA reads TGCGCCAGCAGTCAATCCAGGGAGGAGGGAGATACGCAGTATTTT. This sequence encodes CASSQSREEGDTQYF. The chain is built from TRBV23-1 and TRBJ2-3; possible D gene TRBD2, 6 bases. TRBV23-1 is an ORF, with its function uncertain. The CDR3 is 15 residues long. Trimming removed 0 bases at V and 5 bases at J, with 12 bases between.

This sequence joins TRBV7-2 and TRBJ2-1, with D tentatively TRBD2 (6 bases). V dropped 1 base and J dropped 6 bases, with 10 bases sitting between them. This CDR3 contains 14 residues. Looked up from germline, CDR1 is SGHTA and CDR2 is FQGNSA. The CDR3 region has the DNA TGTGCCAGCAGCTTAGATCCCGGGAGCAATGAGCAGTTCTTC. Protein product: CASSLDPGSNEQFF.

The chain carries TRBV19 and TRBJ2-7; 9 nucleotides agree with TRBD2. The CDR3 consists of 15 residues. Germline trimming cut 3 bases from V and 2 bases from J; bases unmatched to any gene: 5. From germline, CDR1 is LNHDA and CDR2 SQIVND (reference sequence). The CDR3 DNA reads as TGTGCCAGTAGTATTGGCGCTAGCGGGACCTACGAGCAGTACTTC. This encodes CASSIGASGTYEQYF.

This rearrangement joins TRBV24-1 to TRBJ2-6; D is tentatively TRBD1 or TRBD2 (5 bases each). Between the trimmed V and J ends, which lost 2 bases and 4 bases, there was a span of 14 bases. Germline V gene lookup returns CDR1 KGHDR and CDR2 SFDVKD. CDR3 length: 17 residues. CDR3 sequence: CATSDSLGTSGANVLTF. DNA for the CDR3: TGTGCCACCAGTGATTCCCTCGGGACGAGCGGGGCCAACGTCCTGACTTTC.

The chain recombines TRBV20-1 with TRBJ2-3; 8 nucleotides align to TRBD1. CDR1 is DFQATT, CDR2 SNEGSKA, per germline (reference sequence). This CDR3 has 17 residues. The V gene end was trimmed by 0 bases and the J gene end by 1 base; junction bases not matched to a gene: 9. This CDR3 is CSARDPRGPRGTDTQYF. The CDR3 DNA reads TGCAGTGCTAGAGACCCCAGGGGGCCGAGGGGCACAGATACGCAGTATTTT.

Details on this clonotype: The junction and the germline gene differ at one end; a read error may be behind it. The CDR3 DNA sequence: TGTGCTAGCAGCGCAGGGGGAGGTCATACGCAGTATTTT. It translates to CASSAGGGHTQYF. The chain recombines TRBV7-7 with TRBJ2-3, with TRBD1 as a possible D gene (7 bases). Germline CDR1 and CDR2: SSHAT and FNYEAQ (reference sequence). The CDR3 has 13 amino acids.

This sequence joins TRBV6-5 and TRBJ2-5, with TRBD1 identical over 7 bases. This CDR3 is 18 amino acids long. The germline CDR1 and CDR2 sequences are MNHEY and SVGAGI. V shed 2 bases, J shed 5 bases, and the junction held 17 bases outside the gene matches. For the CDR3, the DNA is TGTGCCAGCAGTTACACGCCCCTGGCTGGGACAGCCGGGGAGACCCAGTACTTC. Protein: CASSYTPLAGTAGETQYF.

This clonotype was seen only a few times. The chain has TRBV29-1 and TRBJ2-3; no firm D call. In germline, CDR1 is SQVTM, CDR2 ANQGSEA. The CDR3 length is 13 residues. V lost 4 bases and J 6 bases, leaving 14 bases between the germline ends. The CDR3 sequence: CSVGVGVTDTQYF. The CDR3 region has the DNA TGCAGCGTTGGGGTTGGTGTGACGGATACGCAGTATTTT.